Described below is a single TCR beta chain sequence and its context. Its antigen is as yet unknown. The CDR3 consists of 14 residues. Germline CDR1 is SGDLS and CDR2 is YYNGEE. The V gene lost 0 bases and the J gene lost 5 bases, with 12 bases spanning the gap. This sample was taken from a study of beta chain features in type 1 diabetes. Overall study: Across every sample, around 98 million sorted cells were examined in total. Findings and limits, study-wide: Moderate but significant shortening of TCRB CDR3s was recorded in all four CD4+ subsets from Type 1 diabetes patients. Within the patient group, naive, central memory and Treg TCRB repertoires appeared more similar to each other than within healthy donors.

The study reverse transcribed the entire isolated RNA, so it sequenced expressed TCRB transcripts. Some clones are missing from TCRdb's copy, which holds only in-frame ones; the method was immunoSEQ multiplex PCR. Found here are about 230,000 clones, 15% to 20% of them singletons; the top ten hold roughly 0.08%. This clonotype was obtained from a man under 40 with type 1 diabetes. The sequencing sample was made of naive CD4+ T cells from blood. This chain connects TRBV9 to TRBJ2-7, with D uncertain. CDR3 nucleotide sequence: TGTGCCAGCAGCGTAGGTTCAGTTCCAAACGAGCAGTACTTC. This encodes CASSVGSVPNEQYF.